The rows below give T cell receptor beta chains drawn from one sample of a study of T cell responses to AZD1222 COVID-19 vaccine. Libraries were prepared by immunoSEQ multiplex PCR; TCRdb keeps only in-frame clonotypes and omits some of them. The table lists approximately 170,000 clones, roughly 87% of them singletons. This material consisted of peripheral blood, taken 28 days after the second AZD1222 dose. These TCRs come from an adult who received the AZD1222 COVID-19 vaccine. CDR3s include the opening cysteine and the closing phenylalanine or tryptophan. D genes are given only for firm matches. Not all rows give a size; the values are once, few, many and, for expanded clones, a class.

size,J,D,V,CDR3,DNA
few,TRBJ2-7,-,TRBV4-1,CASSPMDGSYEQYF,TGCGCCAGCAGCCCTATGGACGGCTCCTACGAGCAGTACTTC
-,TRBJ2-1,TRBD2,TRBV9,CASSVSGGLYNEQFF,TGTGCCAGCAGCGTAAGCGGGGGCCTTTACAATGAGCAGTTCTTC
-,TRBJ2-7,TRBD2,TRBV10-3,CAISVRAGGPYEQYF,TGTGCCATCAGTGTGCGAGCGGGGGGGCCATACGAGCAGTACTTC
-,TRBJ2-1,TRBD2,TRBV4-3,CASSQERLASYNEQFF,TGCGCCAGCAGCCAAGAGCGACTAGCAAGTTACAATGAGCAGTTCTTC
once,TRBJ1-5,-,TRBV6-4,CASSDSGGQPQHF,TGTGCCAGCAGTGATTCCGGGGGGCAGCCCCAGCATTTT
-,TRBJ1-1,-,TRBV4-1,CASSQERGQKAFF,TGCGCCAGCAGCCAAGAGCGCGGACAGAAAGCTTTCTTT
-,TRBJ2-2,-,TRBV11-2,CASSPRSTRTNTGELFF,TGTGCCAGCAGCCCTCGTTCCACCAGAACAAACACCGGGGAGCTGTTTTTT
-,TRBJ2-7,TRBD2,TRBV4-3,CASSQLAGGAYEQYF,TGCGCCAGCAGCCAACTAGCGGGGGGGGCTTACGAGCAGTACTTC
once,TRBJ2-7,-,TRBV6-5,CASSYGWRAGTYEQYF,TGTGCCAGCAGTTACGGGTGGAGGGCGGGGACCTACGAGCAGTACTTC
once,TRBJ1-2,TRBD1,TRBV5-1,CASSLAGTAGRYGYTF,TGCGCCAGCAGCTTGGCCGGGACAGCCGGAAGATATGGCTACACCTTC
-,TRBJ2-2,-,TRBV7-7,CASSSQRRQANGELFF,TGTGCCAGCAGCTCCCAACGCCGACAGGCGAACGGGGAGCTGTTTTTT
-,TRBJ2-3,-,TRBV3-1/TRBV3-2,CASSQGGGNPQSTDTQYF,TGTGCCAGCAGCCAAGGAGGAGGGAATCCCCAAAGCACAGATACGCAGTATTTT
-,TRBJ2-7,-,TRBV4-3,CASSQEMNLMAVPYEQYF,TGCGCCAGCAGCCAAGAGATGAACTTGATGGCCGTTCCCTACGAGCAGTACTTC
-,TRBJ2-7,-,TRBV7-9,CASSLAKNSYEQYF,TGTGCCAGCAGCTTAGCGAAGAACTCCTACGAGCAGTACTTC
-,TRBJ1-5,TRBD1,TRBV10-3,CAIGQVNQPQHF,TGTGCCATCGGACAGGTCAATCAGCCCCAGCATTTT
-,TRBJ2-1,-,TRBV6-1,CASSERTRPNAYMDEQFF,TGTGCCAGCAGTGAAAGGACCCGACCAAACGCCTATATGGATGAGCAGTTCTTC
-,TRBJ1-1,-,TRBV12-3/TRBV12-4,CASSLARAEAFF,TGTGCCAGCAGTTTAGCGCGAGCCGAAGCTTTCTTT
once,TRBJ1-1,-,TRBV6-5,CASRPEFTEAFF,TGTGCCAGCAGACCGGAGTTCACTGAAGCTTTCTTT
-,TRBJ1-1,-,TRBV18,CASSQRPPLIGTNEAFF,TGTGCCAGCTCACAGAGGCCTCCATTGATAGGCACGAATGAAGCTTTCTTT
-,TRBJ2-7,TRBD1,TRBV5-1,CASSRPGTESEQYF,TGCGCCAGCAGCCGTCCCGGGACAGAGTCCGAGCAGTACTTC
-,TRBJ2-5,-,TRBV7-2,CASSRVVQETQYF,TGTGCCAGCAGCCGAGTTGTCCAAGAGACCCAGTACTTC
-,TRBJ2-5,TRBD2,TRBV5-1,CASSLSSGGARETQYF,TGCGCCAGCAGCTTGAGTAGCGGGGGGGCTCGGGAGACCCAGTACTTC
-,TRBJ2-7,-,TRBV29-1,CSVVLPNYYEQYF,TGCAGCGTTGTCTTGCCAAACTACTACGAGCAGTACTTC
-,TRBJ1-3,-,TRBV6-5,CASSPFTDSGNTIYF,TGTGCCAGCAGTCCCTTCACAGACTCTGGAAACACCATATATTTT
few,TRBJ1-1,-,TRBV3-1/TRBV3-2,CASSQGGPMGTEAFF,TGTGCCAGCAGTCAAGGAGGCCCCATGGGGACTGAAGCTTTCTTT
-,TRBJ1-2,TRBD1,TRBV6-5,CASNTQGKAYGYTF,TGTGCCAGCAATACACAGGGGAAGGCCTATGGCTACACCTTC
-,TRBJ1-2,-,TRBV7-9,CASSLRSYGYTF,TGTGCCAGCAGCTTACGAAGCTATGGCTACACCTTC
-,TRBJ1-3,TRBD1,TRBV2,CASSGDRNSGNTIYF,TGTGCCAGCAGTGGGGACAGGAACTCTGGAAACACCATATATTTT
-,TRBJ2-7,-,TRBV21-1,CASSPPAGAYYEQYF,TGTGCCAGCAGCCCCCCCGCAGGGGCGTACTACGAGCAGTACTTC